These 5 T cell receptor beta chains originate from one sample sequenced in a study of cytomegalovirus exposure and HLA in healthy donors. PCR used 60 Vbeta primers and 13 Jbeta primers. Clones were read by immunoSEQ multiplex PCR, and TCRdb kept only the in-frame ones, dropping some. This table holds about 210,000 clones, 60% to 80% found once. The specimen was PBMCs. The receptors come from a male donor in good health and CMV-seronegative.

This chain joins TRBV7-9 and TRBJ2-5, with D maybe TRBD1 (5 bases). V lost 0 bases, J lost 5 bases, and 22 bases lay in between. CDR3 length equals 18 residues. Germline V gene sequence: CDR1 SEHNR, CDR2 FQNEAQ (reference sequence). CDR3 in amino acids: CASSLAPQGQGLWETQYF. In DNA form, the CDR3 reads TGTGCCAGCAGCTTAGCCCCTCAGGGTCAGGGTTTGTGGGAGACCCAGTACTTC.

The rearrangement uses TRBV6-5 and TRBJ1-1; no clear D. V lost 3 bases to trimming and J lost 1 base, with 9 bases between them. CDR1 is MNHEY, CDR2 SVGAGI, per germline. This CDR3 has 14 residues. CDR3 protein: CASSYFRGNTEAFF. The CDR3 region has the DNA TGTGCCAGCAGTTATTTTCGGGGGAACACTGAAGCTTTCTTT.

The chain combines TRBV7-9 with TRBJ1-2; 7 positions match TRBD1. Germline V gene sequence: CDR1 SEHNR, CDR2 FQNEAQ (reference sequence). The CDR3 consists of 14 residues. Unmatched junction bases numbered 7, after V lost 5 bases and J lost 4 bases. The CDR3 loop is CASSAPGQIYGYTF. DNA for the CDR3: TGTGCCAGCAGCGCGCCGGGACAGATCTATGGCTACACCTTC. Looking up the rest from reference TRBV7-9 and TRBJ1-2 gives the full variable domain: DTGVSQNPRHKITKRGQNVTFRCDPISEHNRLYWYRQTLGQGPEFLTYFQNEAQLEKSRLLSDRFSAERPKGSFSTLEIQRTEQGDSAMYLCASSAPGQIYGYTFGSGTRLTVV.

The V call is TRBV30, the J call TRBJ1-1, with TRBD1 as a possible D gene (6 bases). The CDR3 spans 13 residues. Trimming removed 0 bases at V and 5 bases at J, with 10 bases between. Germline V gene data show CDR1 as GTSNPN and CDR2 as SVGIG (reference sequence). As DNA, the CDR3 is TGTGCCTGGAGTGTACACCAGGGGACTGAAGCTTTCTTT. It is translated as CAWSVHQGTEAFF.

V is TRBV6-6 and J is TRBJ1-4, with no clear D. The ends were cut back, 6 bases at V and 3 bases at J, with 11 bases in the middle. CDR3 size: 14 residues. CDR1 is MNHNY, CDR2 SVGAGI, per germline (reference sequence). The CDR3 is CASRHNQANEKLFF. The CDR3 nucleotides read TGTGCCAGCAGGCACAATCAGGCTAATGAAAAACTGTTTTTT.